The clone carrying this TCR beta chain was counted a few times. The sample is drawn from a study of blood T cells in healthy people across ages. Germline values: CDR1 LGHDT, CDR2 YNNKEL (reference sequence). V was shortened by 4 bases and J by 11 bases, with 15 bases between the two germline ends. The CDR3 spans 13 residues. Caucasian individuals from Russia who were healthy and aged 6 to 90 acted as donors. Donors each provided 7.5 to 10 milliliters of peripheral blood. PCR was performed a second time for roughly 7 to 11 cycles using a sample-barcoded 5' primer and a J-beta primer mix. TCRdb reanalysed the 5' RACE reads using MiXCR and keeps one entry per CDR3 protein. The table has around 600,000 distinct CDR3 sequences, around 48% seen once.

Sample: blood. V usage is TRBV3-1 and J usage is TRBJ1-5; TRBD1 might be the D (5 bases). The sequence was obtained from a man of 80 years or more in good health. The CDR3 DNA is TGTGCCAGCAGCCGGGACCGATCCTCGGCCCAGCATTTT. This sequence encodes CASSRDRSSAQHF. The variable domain in full, completed from reference TRBV3-1 and TRBJ1-5, reads DTAVSQTPKYLVTQMGNDKSIKCEQNLGHDTMYWYKQDSKKFLKIMFSYNNKELIINETVPNRFSPKSPDKAHLNLHINSLELGDSAVYFCASSRDRSSAQHFGDGTRLSIL.